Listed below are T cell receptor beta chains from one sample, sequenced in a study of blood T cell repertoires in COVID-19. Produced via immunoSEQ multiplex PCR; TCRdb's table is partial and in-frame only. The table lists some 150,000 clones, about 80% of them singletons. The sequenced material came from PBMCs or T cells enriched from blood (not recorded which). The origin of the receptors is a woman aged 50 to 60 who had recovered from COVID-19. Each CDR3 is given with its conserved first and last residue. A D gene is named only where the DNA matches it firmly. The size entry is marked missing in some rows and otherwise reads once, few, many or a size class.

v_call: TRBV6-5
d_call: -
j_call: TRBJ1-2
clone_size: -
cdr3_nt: TGTGCCAGCGCCCTCACCGGGAGGAACTATGGCTACACCTTC
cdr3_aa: CASALTGRNYGYTF

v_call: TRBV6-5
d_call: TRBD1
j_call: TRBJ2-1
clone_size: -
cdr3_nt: TGTGCCAGCAGTTCAGGACAGGTTACCAATGAGCAGTTCTTC
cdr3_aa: CASSSGQVTNEQFF

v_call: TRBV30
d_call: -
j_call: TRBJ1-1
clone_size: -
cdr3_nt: TGTGCCTGGAGTGTTTCTCAGGGGATCACTGAAGCTTTCTTT
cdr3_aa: CAWSVSQGITEAFF

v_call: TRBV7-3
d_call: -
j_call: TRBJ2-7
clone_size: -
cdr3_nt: TGTGCCAGCAGCCCCGCTGGCAGGGCCGACGAGCAGTACTTC
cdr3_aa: CASSPAGRADEQYF

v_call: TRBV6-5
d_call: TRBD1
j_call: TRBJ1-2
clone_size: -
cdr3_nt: TGTGCCAGCAGTCCCGGACAGGGGGCGAACTATGGCTACACCTTC
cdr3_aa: CASSPGQGANYGYTF

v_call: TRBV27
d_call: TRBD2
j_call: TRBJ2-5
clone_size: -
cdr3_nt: TGTGCCAGCAGCCCGACTAGCGGGGGGGCGCAGACCCAGTACTTC
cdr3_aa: CASSPTSGGAQTQYF

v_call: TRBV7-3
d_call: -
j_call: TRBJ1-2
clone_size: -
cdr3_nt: TGTGCCAGTTCGGCAGGGAATAACTATGGCTACACCTTC
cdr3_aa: CASSAGNNYGYTF

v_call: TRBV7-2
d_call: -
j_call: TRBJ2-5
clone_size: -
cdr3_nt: TGTGCCAGCAGCTTAACTTTTCAAGAGACCCAGTACTTC
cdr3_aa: CASSLTFQETQYF

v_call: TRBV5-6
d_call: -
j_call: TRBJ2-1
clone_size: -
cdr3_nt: TGTGCCAGCAGCTTGGAAACTGGACTGATGGAAGGGGAGCAGTTCTTC
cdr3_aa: CASSLETGLMEGEQFF

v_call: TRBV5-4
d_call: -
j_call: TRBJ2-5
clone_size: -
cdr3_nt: TGTGCCAGCAGCTTGTCTAACCAAGAGACCCAGTACTTC
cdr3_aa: CASSLSNQETQYF

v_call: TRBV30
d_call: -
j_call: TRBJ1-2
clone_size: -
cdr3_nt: TGTGCCTGGAGTGCGCCGACAGGAGATGGCTACACCTTC
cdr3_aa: CAWSAPTGDGYTF

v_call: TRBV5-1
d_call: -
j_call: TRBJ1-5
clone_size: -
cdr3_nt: TGCGCCAGCAGCCCGGGTATGGGCAATCAGCCCCAGCATTTT
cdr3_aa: CASSPGMGNQPQHF

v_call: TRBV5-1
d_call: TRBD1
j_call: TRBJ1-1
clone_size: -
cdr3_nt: TGCGCCAGCAGTCAGGGACAGGGGTCTTTCTTT
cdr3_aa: CASSQGQGSFF

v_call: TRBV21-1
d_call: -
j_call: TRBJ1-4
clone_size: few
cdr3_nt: TGTGCCAGCAGCAATCCTTCTCTTGGGACAGATAATGAAAAACTGTTTTTT
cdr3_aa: CASSNPSLGTDNEKLFF

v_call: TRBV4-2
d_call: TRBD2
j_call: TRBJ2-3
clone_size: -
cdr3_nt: TGTGCCAGCAGCCTCACCGTATCAAGCGGGGGGACCCGGGATACGCAGTATTTT
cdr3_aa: CASSLTVSSGGTRDTQYF

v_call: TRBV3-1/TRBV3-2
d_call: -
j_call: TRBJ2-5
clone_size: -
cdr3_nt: TGTGCCAGCAGCCAAGATGCTAAGACCCAGTACTTC
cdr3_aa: CASSQDAKTQYF

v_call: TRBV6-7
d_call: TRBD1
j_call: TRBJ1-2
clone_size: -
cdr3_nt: TGTGCCAGCAGTTACTCGGACAGGCTGGCCGCCCATGGCTACACCTTC
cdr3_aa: CASSYSDRLAAHGYTF

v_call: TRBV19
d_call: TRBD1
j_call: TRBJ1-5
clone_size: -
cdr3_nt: TGTGCCAGTGTGGGGGGACAGGGCGGCAATCAGCCCCAGCATTTT
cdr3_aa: CASVGGQGGNQPQHF

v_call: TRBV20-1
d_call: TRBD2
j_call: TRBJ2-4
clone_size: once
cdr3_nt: TGCAGTGCTAGTACCGGGGGGAACATTCAGTACTTC
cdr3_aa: CSASTGGNIQYF

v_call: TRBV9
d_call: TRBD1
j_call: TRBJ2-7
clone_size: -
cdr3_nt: TGTGCCAGCAGCCCCCGGGACAGGGCCTACGAGCAGTACTTC
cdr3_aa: CASSPRDRAYEQYF

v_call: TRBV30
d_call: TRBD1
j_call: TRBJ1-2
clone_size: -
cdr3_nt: TGTGCCGGTGGACAGGGAGTCAACTATGGCTACACCTTC
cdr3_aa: CAGGQGVNYGYTF

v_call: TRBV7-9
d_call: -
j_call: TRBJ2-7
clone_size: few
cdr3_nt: TGTGCCAGCAGCTTAGCGGGGGGTAGAACCTACGAGCAGTACTTC
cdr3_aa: CASSLAGGRTYEQYF

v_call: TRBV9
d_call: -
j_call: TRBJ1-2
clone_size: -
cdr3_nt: TGTGCCAGCAGCGCATTGGGGATACAGGGCTCTAACTATGGCTACACCTTC
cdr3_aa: CASSALGIQGSNYGYTF

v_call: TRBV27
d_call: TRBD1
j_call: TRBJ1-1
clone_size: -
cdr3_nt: TGTGCCAGCAGTCTCCGGACAGGGGGTGAAGCTTTCTTT
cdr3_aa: CASSLRTGGEAFF

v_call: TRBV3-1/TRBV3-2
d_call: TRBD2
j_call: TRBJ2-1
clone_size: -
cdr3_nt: TGTGCCAGCAGCCAAGATTTGGCTAGCGGGAGATATGATGAGCAGTTCTTC
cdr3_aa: CASSQDLASGRYDEQFF

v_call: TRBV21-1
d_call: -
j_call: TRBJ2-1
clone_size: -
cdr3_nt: TGTGCCAGCAGCAAAGTCGGGGACAGGGGTTTCGATGAGCAGTTCTTC
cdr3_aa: CASSKVGDRGFDEQFF

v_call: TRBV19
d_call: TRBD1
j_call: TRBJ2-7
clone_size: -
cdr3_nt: TGTGCCAGTAGGCCCAGGGGGAACTCCTACGAGCAGTACTTC
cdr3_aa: CASRPRGNSYEQYF

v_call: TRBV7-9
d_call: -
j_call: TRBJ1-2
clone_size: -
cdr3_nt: TGTGCCAGCCACTCGACAGCTAACTATGGCTACACCTTC
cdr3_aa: CASHSTANYGYTF

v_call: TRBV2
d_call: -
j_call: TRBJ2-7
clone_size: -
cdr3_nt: TGTGCCAGCAGTGAAATTATGGCAGGTTCCTACGAGCAGTACTTC
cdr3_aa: CASSEIMAGSYEQYF

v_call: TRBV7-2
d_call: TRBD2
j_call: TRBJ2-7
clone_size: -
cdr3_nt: TGTGCCAGCAGCTTAGTCCTCAGCGGGGTCGACGAGCAGTACTTC
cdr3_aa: CASSLVLSGVDEQYF

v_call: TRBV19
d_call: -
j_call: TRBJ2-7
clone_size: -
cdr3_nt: TGTGCCAGTAGAGGAGCGGCCAGCTCCTACGAGCAGTACTTC
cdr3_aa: CASRGAASSYEQYF

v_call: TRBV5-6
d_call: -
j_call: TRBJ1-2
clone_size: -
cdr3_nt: TGTGCCAGCAGCTTGGCGGGGAATTTTGGCTACACCTTC
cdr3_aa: CASSLAGNFGYTF

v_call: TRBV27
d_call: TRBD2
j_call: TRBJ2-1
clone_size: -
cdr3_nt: TGTACCTCCCAGGGGTACCTCGGGAGGGCCAGCGAGCAGTTCTTC
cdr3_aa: CTSQGYLGRASEQFF

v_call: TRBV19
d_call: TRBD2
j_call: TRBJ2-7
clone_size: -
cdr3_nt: TGTGCCAGTAGTAGCTCCGGGACTAGCGGGTCCTACGAGCAGTACTTC
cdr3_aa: CASSSSGTSGSYEQYF

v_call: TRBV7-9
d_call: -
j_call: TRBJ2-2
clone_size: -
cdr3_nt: TGTGCCAGCAGCTCCCTCGACAGGCTTGGGGACACCGGGGAGCTGTTTTTT
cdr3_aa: CASSSLDRLGDTGELFF

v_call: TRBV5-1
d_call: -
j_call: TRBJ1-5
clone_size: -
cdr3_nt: TGCGCCAGCAGCTTAGCGGACCCGAGCAATCAGCCCCAGCATTTT
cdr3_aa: CASSLADPSNQPQHF

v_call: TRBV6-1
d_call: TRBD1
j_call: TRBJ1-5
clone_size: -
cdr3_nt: TGTGCCAGCAGTGGAGGGGGCCACATACTTAATCAGCCCCAGCATTTT
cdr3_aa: CASSGGGHILNQPQHF

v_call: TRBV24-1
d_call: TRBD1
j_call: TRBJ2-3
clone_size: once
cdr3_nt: TGTGCCACCAGTGACCCCAGGGGGCCGACAGATACGCAGTATTTT
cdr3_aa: CATSDPRGPTDTQYF

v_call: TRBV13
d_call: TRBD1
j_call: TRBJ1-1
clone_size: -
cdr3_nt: TGTGCCAGCAGCTTAGGTCTACAGGGGGCGCAGACTGAAGCTTTCTTT
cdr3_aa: CASSLGLQGAQTEAFF

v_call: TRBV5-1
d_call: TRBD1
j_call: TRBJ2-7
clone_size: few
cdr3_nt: TGCGCCAGCAGCAAGGGGACAGGGAGGAGCTACGAGCAGTACTTC
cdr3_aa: CASSKGTGRSYEQYF

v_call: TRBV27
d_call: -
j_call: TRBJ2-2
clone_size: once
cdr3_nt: TGTGCCAGCAGTTTTATATACAGGCAAAACACCGGGGAGCTGTTTTTT
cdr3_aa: CASSFIYRQNTGELFF

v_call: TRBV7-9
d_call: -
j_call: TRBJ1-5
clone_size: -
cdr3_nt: TGTGCCAGCAGCCCAGACGGGGGTGAGCCCCAGCATTTT
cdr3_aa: CASSPDGGEPQHF

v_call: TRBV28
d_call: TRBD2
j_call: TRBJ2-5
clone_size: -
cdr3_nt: TGTGCGCGGACTAGGGAAGAGACCCAGTACTTC
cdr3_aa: CARTREETQYF

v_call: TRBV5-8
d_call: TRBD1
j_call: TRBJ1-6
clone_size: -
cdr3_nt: TGTGCCAGCAGCCCCCGACAGGGTCCGAATTCACCCCTCCACTTT
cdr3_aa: CASSPRQGPNSPLHF

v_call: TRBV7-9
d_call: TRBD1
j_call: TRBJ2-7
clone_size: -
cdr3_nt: TGTGCCAGCAGCTCCCAGGGACAGGGGGGAAACGAGCAGTACTTC
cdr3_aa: CASSSQGQGGNEQYF

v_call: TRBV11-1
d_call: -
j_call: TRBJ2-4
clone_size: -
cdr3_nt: TGTGCCAGCAGCTCGTTAGGGAGGTCCAAAAACATTCAGTACTTC
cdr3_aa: CASSSLGRSKNIQYF

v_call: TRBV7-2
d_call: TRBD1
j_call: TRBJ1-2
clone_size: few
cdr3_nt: TGTGCCAGCAGCTCGACCCGGACAGGGGCCTATGGCTACACCTTC
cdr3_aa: CASSSTRTGAYGYTF

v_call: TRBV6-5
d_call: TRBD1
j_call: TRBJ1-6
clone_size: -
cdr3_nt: TGTGCCAGCAGCAACGGGGGACAGGGGCTCCTCCACTTT
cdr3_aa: CASSNGGQGLLHF

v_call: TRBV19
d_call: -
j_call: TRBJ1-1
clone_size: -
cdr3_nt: TGTGCCAGTAGTATAGGACTCACTGAAGCTTTCTTT
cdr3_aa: CASSIGLTEAFF

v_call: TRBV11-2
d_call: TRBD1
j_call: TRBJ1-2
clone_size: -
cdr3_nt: TGTGCCAGCAGCCTCGGACAGGGGGCCTATGGCTACACCTTC
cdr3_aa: CASSLGQGAYGYTF

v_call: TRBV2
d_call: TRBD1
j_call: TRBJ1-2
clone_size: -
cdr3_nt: TGTGCCAGCAGAGAGAACCAAGGACAGGGGCTCTATGGCTACACCTTC
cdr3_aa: CASRENQGQGLYGYTF